Below, one T cell receptor (beta chain) is given with its context. The antigen is not known. Using its own MiXCR run on the reads, TCRdb lists one record per CDR3 protein. This sample has about 890,000 distinct CDR3 sequences, with 30% to 40% found just once. The data stem from a study of T cell repertoires in cytomegalovirus infection. Here the sequenced sample was cultured CD8+ T cells from PBMCs, taken from culture after CMV antigen stimulation. The clonotype originates from a human donor in good health (CMV status not recorded). Some clones in this sample may be carry-over from other donors' samples.

The DNA for the CDR3 is TGTGCCAGCAGCTTATATTCCGTCGTAGGGGCCACCAATGAGCAGTTCTTC. Translating it yields CASSLYSVVGATNEQFF. The rearrangement joins TRBV7-4 to TRBJ2-1; possibly TRBD1 for D (5 bases). V was trimmed by 2 bases and J by 6 bases, leaving 20 bases between them. Germline V gene lookup returns CDR1 SGHVT and CDR2 SQSDAQ. CDR3 length: 17 residues. The entire variable domain, with the rest obtained from reference TRBV7-4 and TRBJ2-1, is as follows: GAGVSQSPRYKVAKRGRDVALRCDSISGHVTLYWYRQTLGQGSEVLTYSQSDAQRDKSGRPSGRFSAERPERSVSTLKIQRTEQGDSAVYLCASSLYSVVGATNEQFFGPGTRLTVL.